The rows below give T cell receptor beta chains drawn from one sample of a study of coeliac disease. TCRdb's table, derived via immunoSEQ multiplex PCR, lists solely in-frame clones and lacks some. The sample gives roughly 5,000 clones, less than 70% of which show up once; over 11% is in the top ten. The material sequenced was lymphocytes from the gut lamina propria. The receptor source for this set is a woman aged 35 to 49. CDR3s include the opening cysteine and the closing phenylalanine or tryptophan. A D gene is named only where the DNA matches it firmly. Clone size, where shown, is once, few, many, or a class for clones that have expanded.

size | J | V | D | DNA | CDR3
NA | TRBJ2-7 | TRBV6-5 | NA | TGTGCCAGCAGTGAACACAGAAGCTACGAGCAGTACTTC | CASSEHRSYEQYF
few | TRBJ1-3 | TRBV30 | NA | TGTGCCTGGAGCCTGCTGGGAGGCGCCTCTGGAAACACCATATATTTT | CAWSLLGGASGNTIYF
NA | TRBJ1-2 | TRBV28 | TRBD1 | TGTGCCAGCGGCACGGGGGCAGGGGGTGTTGGTGGCTACACCTTC | CASGTGAGGVGGYTF
NA | TRBJ1-3 | TRBV28 | TRBD1 | TGTGCCAGCGGAGAGGGGGCGCGGGGAAACACCATATATTTT | CASGEGARGNTIYF
NA | TRBJ2-7 | TRBV7-5 | NA | TGTGCCAGAAGCTTACCTAGCTTGAGAAGGTACGAGCAGTACTTC | CARSLPSLRRYEQYF
NA | TRBJ1-5 | TRBV21-1 | NA | TGTGCCAGCAGCCCCCCCAAAGGACAGGGGAATCAGCCCCAGCATTTT | CASSPPKGQGNQPQHF
NA | TRBJ2-1 | TRBV28 | NA | TGTGCCAGCAGTTTTACGGGAGTCAGGAATGAGCAGTTCTTC | CASSFTGVRNEQFF
NA | TRBJ2-2 | TRBV4-2 | NA | NA | CASSQDPSGVRTPGSCFF
NA | TRBJ2-3 | TRBV18 | NA | TGTGCCAGCTCACCAGGTCGGCTAGCGCATAGCACAGATACGCAGTATTTT | CASSPGRLAHSTDTQYF
NA | TRBJ1-5 | TRBV28 | NA | TGTGCCAGCAGCCCGCGACAGACTGCGCGCAATCAGCCCCAGCATTTT | CASSPRQTARNQPQHF
NA | TRBJ2-1 | TRBV5-1 | TRBD2 | TGCGCCAGCACCAAACTAGCGGGAGACAATGAGCAGTTCTTC | CASTKLAGDNEQFF
NA | TRBJ2-3 | TRBV28 | NA | TGTGCCAGCAGTTTTCGAAGGTTTCGCGGCGGGCGCACAGATACGCAGTATTTT | CASSFRRFRGGRTDTQYF
NA | TRBJ1-5 | TRBV7-2 | TRBD1 | TGTGCCAGCAGCCAAGGGACAGGGAATCAGCCCCAGCATTTT | CASSQGTGNQPQHF
NA | TRBJ2-7 | TRBV5-6 | NA | TGTGCCAGCAGTCGGGGGACGCGGGAGCAGTACTTC | CASSRGTREQYF
NA | TRBJ1-1 | TRBV6-1 | NA | TGTGCCAGCAGTGAAGCACAAGCGTTTGAAGCTTTCTTT | CASSEAQAFEAFF
NA | TRBJ1-1 | TRBV9 | TRBD1 | TGTGCCAGCAGCGTAGCCCCAGACAGGGGCCCGAACACTGAAGCTTTCTTT | CASSVAPDRGPNTEAFF
NA | TRBJ2-7 | TRBV2 | TRBD1 | TGTGCCAGCAGTATATACAGGGGGCGCGTGGACGAGCAGTACTTC | CASSIYRGRVDEQYF
NA | TRBJ2-3 | TRBV28 | TRBD1 | TGTGCCAGCAGTCGTCGACAGGGCGGGACAGATACGCAGTATTTT | CASSRRQGGTDTQYF
few | TRBJ1-2 | TRBV7-9 | TRBD1 | TGTGCCAGCAGCCGCATCCGGGACAGGAGTAACTATGGCTACACCTTC | CASSRIRDRSNYGYTF
NA | TRBJ2-2 | TRBV27 | TRBD1 | TGTGCCAGCAGTAAAAATTTCGCCGGGACAGGGGGAGCCGGGGAGCTGTTTTTT | CASSKNFAGTGGAGELFF
few | TRBJ2-1 | TRBV12-5 | TRBD1 | TGTGCTAGTGCCTCCGACAGGGCCTACAATGAGCAGTTCTTC | CASASDRAYNEQFF
NA | TRBJ2-7 | TRBV2 | NA | TGTGCCAGCCATACAGGGTCCTACGAGCAGTACTTC | CASHTGSYEQYF
NA | TRBJ2-3 | TRBV7-2 | TRBD2 | TGTGCCAGCAGCTGGAGTTTAGCGGGAGGAACAGATACGCAGTATTTT | CASSWSLAGGTDTQYF
NA | TRBJ2-1 | TRBV14 | TRBD2 | TGTGCCAGCAGCCACGCTGAGTCACTACTAGCGGGAGTCCACAATGAGCAGTTCTTC | CASSHAESLLAGVHNEQFF
few | TRBJ2-5 | TRBV11-1 | NA | TGTGCCAGCAGAGGCAGGCAGGGATTCCAAGAGACCCAGTACTTC | CASRGRQGFQETQYF
once | TRBJ1-2 | TRBV7-8 | NA | TGTGCCAGCGAGGGGGGGGAACGGCCCAACTATGGCTACACCTTC | CASEGGERPNYGYTF
large | TRBJ2-6 | TRBV27 | NA | TGTGCCAGCAGTTTAACGGGTACCACTTCTGGGGCCAACGTCCTGACTTTC | CASSLTGTTSGANVLTF
NA | TRBJ2-2 | TRBV6-7 | TRBD2 | TGTGCCAGCAGCCCCCCTAGCGGGGGACCCGAAGTACACTTCCGAGATCCCGGGGAGCTGTTTTTT | CASSPPSGGPEVHFRDPGELFF
once | TRBJ2-7 | TRBV6-5 | TRBD1 | TGTGCCAGCAGTGGTTCGTGGGGGACAGACTACGAGCAGTACTTC | CASSGSWGTDYEQYF
NA | TRBJ1-3 | TRBV28 | NA | TGTGCCAGCAGAGAGGCAACACCTGGAAACACCATATATTTT | CASREATPGNTIYF
NA | TRBJ2-1 | TRBV2 | NA | TGTGCCAGCAGGTCCGGGACTTCGCAGTTCTTC | CASRSGTSQFF
NA | TRBJ1-2 | TRBV28 | TRBD1 | TGTGCCAGCAGTTTAATCGCAGGGGGTCTCGGAGGCTACACCTTC | CASSLIAGGLGGYTF
NA | TRBJ1-4 | TRBV4-2 | NA | TGTGCCAGCAGCCAACCCGGGACTAACGAAAAACTGTTTTTT | CASSQPGTNEKLFF
NA | TRBJ2-1 | TRBV7-2 | NA | TGTGCCGGCAGCTTAGGGAGGCAGCGGGAGCAGTTCTTC | CAGSLGRQREQFF
few | TRBJ2-1 | TRBV23-1 | TRBD2 | TGCGCCAGCAGTCAATTAGCTAGCGGGAGGGCTTTGAATGAGCAGTTCTTC | CASSQLASGRALNEQFF
NA | TRBJ2-1 | TRBV7-9 | NA | TGTGCCAGCAGTATATTACAGGGATCAGGCGAGCAGTTCTTC | CASSILQGSGEQFF
NA | TRBJ1-2 | TRBV29-1 | NA | TGCAGCGTTGAAGATCTTGACAGATTCTATGGCTACACCTTC | CSVEDLDRFYGYTF
NA | TRBJ2-5 | TRBV7-2 | TRBD2 | TGTGCCAGCAGCCCGATGGGGGGGATCCAAGAGACCCAGTACTTC | CASSPMGGIQETQYF
NA | TRBJ2-1 | TRBV28 | NA | TGTGCCAGCAGTTTTTTGCTCTTCGGGAATAGCGGAAACAATGAGCAGTTCTTC | CASSFLLFGNSGNNEQFF
NA | TRBJ1-4 | TRBV14 | TRBD1 | TGTGCCAGCAGCCAAACGGGACAGGTAGACGAACTGTTTTTT | CASSQTGQVDELFF
NA | TRBJ2-3 | TRBV9 | NA | TGTGCCAGCAGCGTAGTAGGCGGGAATACGCAGTATTTT | CASSVVGGNTQYF
NA | TRBJ1-1 | TRBV9 | NA | TGTGCCAGCAGCGTAGGAGTGGACTCGGTGAACACTGAAGCTTTCTTT | CASSVGVDSVNTEAFF
few | TRBJ2-7 | TRBV19 | TRBD2 | TGTGCCAGTAGTATTTCGGCTGTAGCGGGACAAGACGAGCAGTACTTC | CASSISAVAGQDEQYF
large | TRBJ2-2 | TRBV30 | NA | TGTGCCTGGAGCTCCGGGGCCGGGGAGCTGTTTTTT | CAWSSGAGELFF
NA | TRBJ2-1 | TRBV29-1 | NA | TGCAGCGTTGTGACTAGATATGAGCAGTTCTTC | CSVVTRYEQFF
NA | TRBJ2-1 | TRBV19 | TRBD1 | TGTGCCAGTAGTACCGGCCGACAGGGGGGAGTGGGTGAGCAGTTCTTC | CASSTGRQGGVGEQFF
NA | TRBJ2-1 | TRBV7-9 | TRBD2 | TGTGCCAGCAGCCCCCTAGCGGGAGGCATCTACAATGAGCAGTTCTTC | CASSPLAGGIYNEQFF
once | TRBJ2-5 | TRBV2 | NA | TGTGCCAGCGGGCGACAGACAGGCCAAGAGACCCAGTACTTC | CASGRQTGQETQYF
few | TRBJ2-7 | TRBV4-1 | TRBD1 | TGCGCCAGCAGCCAAGGACAGGGTGCCTACGAGCAGTACTTC | CASSQGQGAYEQYF
NA | TRBJ1-2 | TRBV30 | NA | TGTGCCTGGAGTTACGGGGGGCAATCCTATGGCTACACCTTC | CAWSYGGQSYGYTF
NA | TRBJ2-1 | TRBV23-1 | NA | TGCGCCAGCAGTCTCCTCTTAGGGGACACGATGGGCAATGAGCAGTTCTTC | CASSLLLGDTMGNEQFF
NA | TRBJ2-7 | TRBV28 | NA | TGTGCCAGCAGCTCGACACTGTACGAGCAGTACTTC | CASSSTLYEQYF
NA | TRBJ2-7 | TRBV4-1 | TRBD1 | TGCGCCAGCAGCCAAGATCTCGGGACAGGGGGCGTCCCCTACGAGCAGTACTTC | CASSQDLGTGGVPYEQYF
NA | TRBJ2-1 | TRBV7-9 | TRBD1 | TGTGCCAGCAGGCTGGACAGGGGTTATGAGCAGTTCTTC | CASRLDRGYEQFF
NA | TRBJ2-5 | TRBV7-9 | NA | TGTGCCAGCAGCCTTCAAGAGACCCAGTACTTC | CASSLQETQYF